The rows below give T cell receptor beta chains drawn from one sample of a study of blood T cell repertoires in COVID-19. Sequenced by immunoSEQ multiplex PCR; TCRdb stores in-frame clones only, minus some. The top ten hold around 1.3% of the sample, which has over 200,000 clones, about 83% seen once. Sample: peripheral blood. Receptors originate from a woman in her 30s with COVID-19, enrolled during active disease. CDR3s include the opening cysteine and the closing phenylalanine or tryptophan. Each record gives: D gene, V gene, J gene, CDR3 DNA, CDR3 protein. D genes are given only for firm matches.

.	TRBV4-1	TRBJ1-1	TGCGCCAGCAGCCAAGATGGGGGGGAAAAGGCTTTCTTT	CASSQDGGEKAFF
TRBD1	TRBV10-3	TRBJ1-4	TGTGCCATCAGTAAGACAGGGGATGAAAAACTGTTTTTT	CAISKTGDEKLFF
.	TRBV7-9	TRBJ2-4	TGTGCCAGCAGTTCAGGCCTGGAAAACATTCAGTACTTC	CASSSGLENIQYF
TRBD2	TRBV18	TRBJ2-5	TGTGCCAGCTCCCCGACTAGCGTTCATATATTCTTGATTCAAATGCAAGAGACCCAGTACTTC	CASSPTSVHIFLIQMQETQYF
TRBD2	TRBV5-6	TRBJ2-1	TGTGCCAGCAGCTTTCGCCAGCGGGGGAGGGATGAGCAGTTCTTC	CASSFRQRGRDEQFF
.	TRBV5-1	TRBJ2-5	TGCGCCAGCAGCTTGTCGGCAGGGAAAGAGACCCAGTACTTC	CASSLSAGKETQYF
TRBD1	TRBV7-7	TRBJ2-2	TGTGCCAGCAGCGCGGGGACAGGGAACACCGGGGAGCTGTTTTTT	CASSAGTGNTGELFF
TRBD1	TRBV27	TRBJ2-5	TGTGCCAGCAGTGGACAGGGTCGGGAGACCCAGTACTTC	CASSGQGRETQYF
.	TRBV5-6	TRBJ1-3	TGTGCCAGCAGCTTGATGGCAACTGGAAACACCATATATTTT	CASSLMATGNTIYF
.	TRBV30	TRBJ2-2	TGTGCCTGGATGGGGCAGCTCAACACCGGGGAGCTGTTTTTT	CAWMGQLNTGELFF
.	TRBV2	TRBJ2-5	TGTGCCAGCAGTGATGCAGGGAGGCCGGCGGAGACCCAGTACTTC	CASSDAGRPAETQYF